This is a list of T cell receptor beta chains from one sample in a study of T cells in Graves' hyperthyroidism and ophthalmopathy. TCRdb re-analysed the multiplex PCR reads in MiXCR, keeping a single row per CDR3 protein. The table records 500,000 to 550,000 distinct CDR3 sequences, just under 20% of them present only once. The sample was blood. These receptors were collected from a man aged 35-49 years with Graves' ophthalmopathy. Both conserved end residues are part of each CDR3. A D gene is named only where the DNA matches it firmly. A row's size may be missing; if present it is once, few, many or a size class.

d_call	clone_size	v_call	j_call	cdr3_aa	cdr3_nt
TRBD2	few	TRBV15	TRBJ2-3	CATSGTSGRADTQYF	TGTGCCACCAGCGGAACTAGCGGGAGGGCAGATACGCAGTATTTT
NA	NA	TRBV27	TRBJ2-7	CASSSGPEQYF	TGTGCCAGCAGTTCGGGTCCAGAGCAGTACTTC
TRBD1	few	TRBV5-1	TRBJ2-7	CASSLGSQGAREQYF	TGCGCCAGCAGCTTGGGTTCACAGGGGGCGCGGGAGCAGTACTTC
NA	NA	TRBV5-1	TRBJ1-1	CASSFTGYNTEAFF	TGCGCCAGCAGCTTTACAGGGTACAACACTGAAGCTTTCTTT
TRBD2	NA	TRBV29-1	TRBJ2-1	CSVGSGTNYNEQFF	TGCAGCGTTGGGTCTGGGACTAATTACAATGAGCAGTTCTTC
NA	NA	TRBV29-1	TRBJ2-2	CSVESPDRSPSHTGELFF	TGCAGCGTTGAGAGCCCCGACAGATCACCTAGCCACACCGGGGAGCTGTTTTTT
TRBD1	few	TRBV3-1	TRBJ1-1	CASRNIGTENTEAFF	TGTGCCAGCAGGAACATCGGGACAGAGAACACTGAAGCTTTCTTT
NA	few	TRBV30	TRBJ1-2	CAWRPNGGYGYTF	TGTGCCTGGAGACCAAATGGGGGCTATGGCTACACCTTC
NA	NA	TRBV20-1	TRBJ2-2	CSASGTGRHGELFF	TGCAGTGCGTCGGGGACTGGTCGTCACGGGGAGCTGTTTTTT
NA	many	TRBV11-2	TRBJ2-3	CASSSQVGTQYF	TGTGCCAGCAGCTCACAAGTGGGGACGCAGTATTTT
TRBD1	NA	TRBV27	TRBJ1-5	CASSITGGADQPQHF	TGTGCCAGCAGTATAACAGGGGGCGCCGATCAGCCCCAGCATTTT
NA	few	TRBV2	TRBJ2-7	CASSDARGEWSYEQYF	TGTGCCAGCAGTGACGCCCGAGGGGAATGGTCCTACGAGCAGTACTTC
NA	few	TRBV27	TRBJ2-1	CASNLYGTSYNEQFF	TGTGCCAGCAATTTATATGGGACATCTTACAATGAGCAGTTCTTC
NA	NA	TRBV7-9	TRBJ2-2	CASTPTLGRVGTGELFF	TGTGCCAGTACTCCCACCTTAGGCAGGGTAGGAACCGGGGAGCTGTTTTTT
NA	NA	TRBV2	TRBJ1-6	CASRGPSALHF	TGTGCCAGCCGGGGACCCTCGGCCCTCCACTTT
NA	many	TRBV3-1	TRBJ2-5	CASSQDPGRAGKETQYF	TGTGCCAGCAGCCAAGATCCGGGCAGGGCGGGCAAAGAGACCCAGTACTTC
TRBD2	NA	TRBV24-1	TRBJ2-2	CATSGGLRDTGELFF	TGTGCCACGTCGGGGGGTCTCCGCGACACCGGGGAGCTGTTTTTT
TRBD2	NA	TRBV15	TRBJ2-1	CATNDVGGLGDNEQFF	TGTGCCACCAACGATGTAGGGGGACTAGGGGACAATGAGCAGTTCTTC
TRBD2	NA	TRBV24-1	TRBJ2-5	CATSDLGSSGQETQYF	TGTGCCACCAGTGATTTGGGTTCTAGCGGGCAAGAGACCCAGTACTTC
TRBD2	NA	TRBV3-1	TRBJ2-3	CASSQGLGLAGGRTDTQYF	TGTGCCAGCAGCCAGGGCTTGGGACTAGCGGGAGGTCGCACAGATACGCAGTATTTT
NA	NA	TRBV15	TRBJ1-5	CATSRESRNQPQHF	TGTGCCACCAGCAGGGAGTCTCGTAACCAGCCCCAGCATTTT
NA	few	TRBV7-2	TRBJ2-1	CASSLARLVSYNEQFF	TGTGCCAGCAGCTTAGCCCGACTAGTCTCCTACAATGAGCAGTTCTTC
NA	many	TRBV28	TRBJ1-1	CASSKLQAGAAFF	TGTGCCAGCAGCAAACTCCAGGCTGGGGCAGCTTTCTTT
TRBD1	NA	TRBV6-2/TRBV6-3	TRBJ1-5	CASSYSKGQAPSNQPQHF	TGTGCCAGCAGTTACTCGAAGGGACAGGCGCCTAGCAATCAGCCCCAGCATTTT
NA	few	TRBV7-8	TRBJ2-2	CASSFALVDTGELFF	TGTGCCAGCAGCTTCGCTCTCGTGGACACCGGGGAGCTGTTTTTT
TRBD1	NA	TRBV10-3	TRBJ2-1	CAISARGQGGNNEQFF	TGTGCCATCAGTGCACGGGGACAGGGGGGTAACAATGAGCAGTTCTTC
NA	NA	TRBV20-1	TRBJ2-1	CSASIAHSSYNEQFF	TGCAGTGCTTCCATAGCCCATAGCTCCTACAATGAGCAGTTCTTC
NA	few	TRBV4-2	TRBJ1-1	CASSQERLTNTEAFF	TGTGCCAGCAGCCAAGAACGGCTCACGAACACTGAAGCTTTCTTT
TRBD1	few	TRBV5-4	TRBJ1-3	CASSSQDRVGNTIYF	TGTGCCAGCAGCTCCCAAGACAGGGTTGGAAACACCATATATTTT
NA	NA	TRBV4-2	TRBJ1-2	CASSQEAGYYGYTF	TGTGCCAGCAGCCAAGAGGCAGGCTACTATGGCTACACCTTC
NA	few	TRBV19	TRBJ1-1	CASSPATLQGTNTEAFF	TGTGCCAGTAGTCCGGCAACCCTACAGGGAACAAACACTGAAGCTTTCTTT
NA	many	TRBV13	TRBJ2-1	CASSFRDPKYNEQFF	TGTGCCAGCAGCTTCCGGGACCCCAAATACAATGAGCAGTTCTTC
TRBD2	few	TRBV9	TRBJ2-3	CASSTTGLAGPTDTQYF	TGTGCCAGCAGCACAACTGGGCTAGCGGGACCCACAGATACGCAGTATTTT
NA	NA	TRBV19	TRBJ1-1	CASRPSHDRITEAFF	TGTGCCAGTAGACCCTCCCATGACAGGATCACTGAAGCTTTCTTT
NA	few	TRBV3-1	TRBJ2-7	CASSQERVRQYF	TGTGCCAGCAGCCAAGAACGGGTCCGGCAGTACTTC
TRBD1	many	TRBV10-3	TRBJ1-1	CAISYGTGNTEAFF	TGTGCCATCAGTTATGGGACAGGGAACACTGAAGCTTTCTTT
NA	few	TRBV9	TRBJ2-1	CASSVERSEQFF	TGTGCCAGCAGCGTAGAACGAAGTGAGCAGTTCTTC
NA	NA	TRBV7-9	TRBJ2-5	CASSLAGPQYF	TGTGCCAGCAGCTTAGCGGGTCCCCAGTACTTC
TRBD1	NA	TRBV7-6	TRBJ1-4	CASSSGTGDEKLFF	TGTGCCAGCAGCTCCGGGACAGGGGATGAAAAACTGTTTTTT
NA	many	TRBV7-2	TRBJ2-7	CASSWGGAGSEQYF	TGTGCCAGCAGCTGGGGTGGGGCGGGCAGCGAGCAGTACTTC
NA	NA	TRBV6-1	TRBJ1-6	CASSAEQGEISPLHF	TGTGCCAGCAGTGCAGAACAGGGTGAAATTTCACCCCTCCACTTT
NA	NA	TRBV3-1	TRBJ2-1	CASSRARSSYNEQFF	TGTGCCAGCAGCCGGGCCCGAAGCTCCTACAATGAGCAGTTCTTC
TRBD2	many	TRBV12-3/TRBV12-4	TRBJ2-3	CASIRGGGTDTQYF	TGTGCCAGCATCCGGGGGGGTGGCACAGATACGCAGTATTTT
NA	NA	TRBV25-1	TRBJ2-5	CASSEELEETQYF	TGTGCCAGCAGTGAAGAACTTGAAGAGACCCAGTACTTC
TRBD1	few	TRBV15	TRBJ1-2	CATSRGRDSNYGYTF	TGTGCCACCAGCAGAGGACGGGACAGTAACTATGGCTACACCTTC
TRBD2	many	TRBV7-2	TRBJ2-7	CASSLTSGSGEQYF	TGTGCCAGCAGCCTGACTAGCGGGAGCGGCGAGCAGTACTTC
NA	NA	TRBV6-6	TRBJ2-1	CASSDSSYPNEQFF	TGTGCCAGCAGTGACTCGAGTTACCCCAATGAGCAGTTCTTC
NA	few	TRBV6-1	TRBJ2-5	CAISRGLKETQYF	TGTGCCATTTCCCGGGGCCTAAAAGAGACCCAGTACTTC
NA	few	TRBV20-1	TRBJ2-3	CSASLEVLDTQYF	TGCAGTGCTAGCTTAGAGGTCCTAGATACGCAGTATTTT
TRBD1	NA	TRBV2	TRBJ2-5	CASTRQGRETQYF	TGTGCCAGCACCCGACAGGGCCGGGAGACCCAGTACTTC
NA	NA	TRBV7-3	TRBJ2-7	CASSSGIGTNTYEQYF	TGTGCCAGCAGCTCGGGCATCGGGACAAATACCTACGAGCAGTACTTC
TRBD1	many	TRBV11-3	TRBJ2-2	CASSPRGRNGELFF	TGTGCCAGCAGCCCCAGGGGGCGTAACGGGGAGCTGTTTTTT
NA	NA	TRBV30	TRBJ1-2	CAWGGGSGAYGYTF	TGTGCCTGGGGCGGGGGCTCGGGGGCCTATGGCTACACCTTC